Listed here is a single T cell receptor beta chain. These data originate in a study of control samples from healthy donors and cancer patients. Only in-frame clones appear in the TCRdb table, and some are missing; sequencing was by immunoSEQ multiplex PCR. The table lists over 70,000 clones, roughly nine tenths of them singletons. V dropped 6 bases and J dropped 6 bases, with 17 bases sitting between them. The CDR3 is made up of 15 amino acids. Germline assignment: CDR1 SGHNT and CDR2 YENEEA. The clonotype was recovered from a woman aged 55-75 years in good health. The rearrangement uses TRBV11-3 and TRBJ1-4; D uncertain. Sequencing input: blood. CDR3 region: CASRTGPGGDEKLFF. Here the CDR3 DNA reads TGTGCCAGCAGAACTGGGCCCGGAGGAGATGAAAAACTGTTTTTT.